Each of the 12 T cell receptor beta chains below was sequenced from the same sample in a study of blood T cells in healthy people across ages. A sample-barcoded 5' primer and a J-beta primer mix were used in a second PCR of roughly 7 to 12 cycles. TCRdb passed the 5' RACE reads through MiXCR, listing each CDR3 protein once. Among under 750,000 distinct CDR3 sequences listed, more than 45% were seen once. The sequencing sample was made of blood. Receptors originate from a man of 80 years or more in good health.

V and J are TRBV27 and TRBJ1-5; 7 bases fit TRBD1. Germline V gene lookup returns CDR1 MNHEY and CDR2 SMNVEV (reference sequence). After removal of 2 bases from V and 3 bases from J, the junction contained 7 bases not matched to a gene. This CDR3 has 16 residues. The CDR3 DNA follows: TGTGCCAGCAGTTTACAGGGGGGTAGAATCAATCAGCCCCAGCATTTT. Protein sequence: CASSLQGGRINQPQHF.

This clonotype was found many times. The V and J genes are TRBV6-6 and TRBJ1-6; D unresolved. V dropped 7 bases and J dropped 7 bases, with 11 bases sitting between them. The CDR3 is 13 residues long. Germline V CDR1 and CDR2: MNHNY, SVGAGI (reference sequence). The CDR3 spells CASNFERNSPLHF. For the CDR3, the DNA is TGTGCCAGCAACTTCGAGAGAAATTCACCCCTCCACTTT.

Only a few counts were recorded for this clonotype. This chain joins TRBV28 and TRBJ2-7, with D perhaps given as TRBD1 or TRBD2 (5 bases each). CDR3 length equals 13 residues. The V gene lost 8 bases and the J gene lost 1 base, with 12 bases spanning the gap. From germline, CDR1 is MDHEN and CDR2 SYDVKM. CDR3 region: CASLGAVSYEQYF. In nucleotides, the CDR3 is TGTGCCAGCCTCGGGGCGGTATCCTACGAGCAGTACTTC. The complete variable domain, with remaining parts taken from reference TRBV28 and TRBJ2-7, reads DVKVTQSSRYLVKRTGEKVFLECVQDMDHENMFWYRQDPGLGLRLIYFSYDVKMKEKGDIPEGYSVSREKKERFSLILESASTNQTSMYLCASLGAVSYEQYFGPGTRLTVT.

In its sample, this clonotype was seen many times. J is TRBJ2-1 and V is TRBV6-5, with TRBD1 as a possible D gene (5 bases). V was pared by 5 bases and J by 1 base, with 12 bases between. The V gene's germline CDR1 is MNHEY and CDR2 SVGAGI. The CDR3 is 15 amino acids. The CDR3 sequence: CASSPTARSYNEQFF. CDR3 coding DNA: TGTGCCAGCAGTCCGACAGCCAGGTCCTACAATGAGCAGTTCTTC.

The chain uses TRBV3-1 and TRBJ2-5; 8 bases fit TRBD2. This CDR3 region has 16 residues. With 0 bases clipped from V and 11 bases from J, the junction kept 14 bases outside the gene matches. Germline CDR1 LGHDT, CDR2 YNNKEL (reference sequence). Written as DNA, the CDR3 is TGTGCCAGCAGCCAAGAAGGAACTAGCGGATACAATGAGCAGTACTTC. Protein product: CASSQEGTSGYNEQYF.

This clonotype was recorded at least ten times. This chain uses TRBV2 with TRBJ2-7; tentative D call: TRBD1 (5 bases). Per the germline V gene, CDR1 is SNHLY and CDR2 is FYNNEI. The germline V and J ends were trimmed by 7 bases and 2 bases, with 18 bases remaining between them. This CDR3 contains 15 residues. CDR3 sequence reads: CASNDITGATYEQYF. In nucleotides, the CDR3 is TGTGCCAGCAACGACATCACAGGAGCTACCTACGAGCAGTACTTC.

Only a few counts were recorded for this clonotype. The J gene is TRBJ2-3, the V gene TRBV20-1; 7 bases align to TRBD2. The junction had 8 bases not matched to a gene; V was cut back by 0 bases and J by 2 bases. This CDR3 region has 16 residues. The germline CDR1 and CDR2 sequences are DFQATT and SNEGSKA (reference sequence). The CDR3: CSARDTGGAVTDTQYF. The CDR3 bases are TGCAGTGCTAGAGATACGGGGGGAGCCGTCACAGATACGCAGTATTTT.

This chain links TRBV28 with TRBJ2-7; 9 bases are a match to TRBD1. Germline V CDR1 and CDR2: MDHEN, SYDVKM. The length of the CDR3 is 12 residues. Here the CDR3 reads CTSRQGGNEQYF. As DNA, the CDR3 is TGTACCTCTAGACAGGGGGGGAACGAGCAGTACTTC. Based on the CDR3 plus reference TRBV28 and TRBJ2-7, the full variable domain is DVKVTQSSRYLVKRTGEKVFLECVQDMDHENMFWYRQDPGLGLRLIYFSYDVKMKEKGDIPEGYSVSREKKERFSLILESASTNQTSMYLCTSRQGGNEQYFGPGTRLTVT.

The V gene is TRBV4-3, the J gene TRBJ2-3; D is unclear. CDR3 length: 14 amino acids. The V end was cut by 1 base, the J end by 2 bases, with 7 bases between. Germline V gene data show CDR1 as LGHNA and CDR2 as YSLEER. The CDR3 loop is CASSQGVITDTQYF. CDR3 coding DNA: TGCGCCAGCAGCCAAGGGGTGATCACAGATACGCAGTATTTT.

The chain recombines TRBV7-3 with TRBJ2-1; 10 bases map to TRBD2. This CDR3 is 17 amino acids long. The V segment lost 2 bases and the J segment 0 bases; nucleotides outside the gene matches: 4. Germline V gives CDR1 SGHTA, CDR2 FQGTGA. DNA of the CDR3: TGTGCCAGCAGCTTAGAGGTAGCGGGAGGCTCCTACAATGAGCAGTTCTTC. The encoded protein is CASSLEVAGGSYNEQFF.

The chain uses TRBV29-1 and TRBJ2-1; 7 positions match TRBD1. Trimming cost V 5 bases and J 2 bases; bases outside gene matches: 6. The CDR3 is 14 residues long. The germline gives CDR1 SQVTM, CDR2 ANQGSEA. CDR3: CSVRRQGAYNEQFF. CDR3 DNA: TGCAGCGTTAGAAGGCAGGGGGCCTACAATGAGCAGTTCTTC.

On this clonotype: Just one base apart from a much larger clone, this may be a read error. CDR3 DNA: TGTGCCAGCAGCTCCGGGACAGGGGGTACCAATGAGCAGTACTTC. Its translation: CASSSGTGGTNEQYF. The gene calls are TRBV7-2 and TRBJ2-7; 11 nucleotides agree with TRBD1. J was trimmed by 7 bases and V by 4 bases; bases with no gene match: 9. Germline-derived CDR1 and CDR2 are SGHTA and FQGNSA. The CDR3 has 15 amino acids.